The rows below give T cell receptor beta chains drawn from one sample of a study of T cell responses to AZD1222 COVID-19 vaccine. The table came from immunoSEQ multiplex PCR; TCRdb's copy has only in-frame clones and leaves some out. The sample yields around 160,000 clones, approximately 94% seen once. The specimen was peripheral blood, collected on day 0 of AZD1222 vaccination. These receptors all come from an adult in good health. CDR3s include the opening cysteine and the closing phenylalanine or tryptophan. Fields, in order: clone size, J gene, CDR3 length, V gene, D gene, CDR3 DNA, CDR3 protein. A D gene is named only where the DNA matches it firmly. Rows may omit the clone size; those that give it use once, few, many or a size class.

-,TRBJ2-3,14,TRBV5-1,-,TGCGCCAGCAGCACAGGTGGGGGCACAGATACGCAGTATTTT,CASSTGGGTDTQYF
-,TRBJ2-5,12,TRBV7-9,-,TGTGCCAGCAGCTTAGCGCCCGAGACCCAGTACTTC,CASSLAPETQYF
-,TRBJ1-1,13,TRBV3-1/TRBV3-2,-,TGTGCCAGCAGCCTAAGGAGTTACACTGAAGCTTTCTTT,CASSLRSYTEAFF
-,TRBJ1-5,16,TRBV7-9,-,TGTGCCAGCAGCTTATACGGGGGAGTGAGCAATCAGCCCCAGCATTTT,CASSLYGGVSNQPQHF
-,TRBJ2-1,15,TRBV30,-,TGTGCCTGGAGTGATGGGGGCTCACTGGGAAATGAGCAGTTCTTC,CAWSDGGSLGNEQFF
-,TRBJ1-6,16,TRBV19,TRBD1,TGTGCCAGTAGTCTGGGACAGGGGCGATATAATTCACCCCTCCACTTT,CASSLGQGRYNSPLHF
-,TRBJ2-5,12,TRBV29-1,TRBD2,TGCAGCGTTGGGACTAGCGCCGAGACCCAGTACTTC,CSVGTSAETQYF
-,TRBJ2-7,19,TRBV4-2,TRBD2,TGTGCCAGCAGCCAAGTAAAGAATAGTGTGGGACTAGTTTCCTACGAGCAGTACTTC,CASSQVKNSVGLVSYEQYF
-,TRBJ2-5,15,TRBV5-1,TRBD1,TGCGCCAGCGGATTTTTACCGGGACAGCAAGAGACCCAGTACTTC,CASGFLPGQQETQYF
-,TRBJ1-1,13,TRBV7-9,-,TGTGCCAGCAGTTCTACAGGGAGGACTGAAGCTTTCTTT,CASSSTGRTEAFF
-,TRBJ1-1,15,TRBV5-1,-,TGCGCCAGCAGCCCCTCCCCTGACAGAGTGACTGAAGCTTTCTTT,CASSPSPDRVTEAFF
-,TRBJ2-2,16,TRBV19,-,TGTGCCAGTAGTAGGCGTCGCTTCGCGAACACCGGGGAGCTGTTTTTT,CASSRRRFANTGELFF
-,TRBJ1-2,12,TRBV28,TRBD1,TGTGCCAGCAGTCGACAGGGATATGGCTACACCTTC,CASSRQGYGYTF
-,TRBJ2-1,14,TRBV13,-,TGTGCCAGCAGCTCCCCGGGGCCGGCCAATGAGCAGTTCTTC,CASSSPGPANEQFF
once,TRBJ1-1,12,TRBV30,-,TGTGCCTGGGCTCCCTTTGTTACTGAAGCTTTCTTT,CAWAPFVTEAFF
-,TRBJ1-2,17,TRBV10-3,-,TGTGCCATCAGTGAGTCAGGGAAGGGGCCGGCCGACTATGGCTACACCTTC,CAISESGKGPADYGYTF
-,TRBJ2-2,12,TRBV11-2,-,TGTGCCAGCAGACAGATCACCGGGGAGCTGTTTTTT,CASRQITGELFF
-,TRBJ1-3,13,TRBV29-1,-,TGCAGCGTTGAGGGAGGGTATCGAAACACCATATATTTT,CSVEGGYRNTIYF
-,TRBJ2-7,12,TRBV7-9,-,TGTGCCTGCGGGACAGAACAAGGAGAGCAGTACTTC,CACGTEQGEQYF
-,TRBJ1-2,16,TRBV18,-,TGTGCCAGCTCACCACTAGCAGAGGGCTCTAACTATGGCTACACCTTC,CASSPLAEGSNYGYTF
-,TRBJ1-3,15,TRBV2,TRBD1,TGTGCCAGCAGTGGGCAGGGGGCTCCGGGAAACACCATATATTTT,CASSGQGAPGNTIYF
-,TRBJ2-3,15,TRBV18,-,TGTGCCAGCTCACTTTTCAGGGGGGCCACAGATACGCAGTATTTT,CASSLFRGATDTQYF
-,TRBJ2-3,13,TRBV12-5,-,TGTGCTAGTGGTTTGCTCGGGGCAGATACGCAGTATTTT,CASGLLGADTQYF
-,TRBJ1-2,12,TRBV3-1/TRBV3-2,-,TGTGCCAGCAGCCAGGCTGAGTATGGCTACACCTTC,CASSQAEYGYTF
-,TRBJ1-5,13,TRBV19,TRBD1,TGTGCCAGTAGTAACCTCAGGGGGCAGCCCCAGCATTTT,CASSNLRGQPQHF
-,TRBJ2-1,15,TRBV19,-,TGTGCCAGTAGTTCGGTAACAGGGTCTCACAATGAGCAGTTCTTC,CASSSVTGSHNEQFF
-,TRBJ2-7,17,TRBV7-9,-,TGTGCCAGCAGCTTAAAAGGTGGCGGGACGAAGCCCTACGAGCAGTACTTC,CASSLKGGGTKPYEQYF
-,TRBJ2-5,12,TRBV24-1,TRBD2,TGTGCCACCTCGGGGGGGAGCGAGACCCAGTACTTC,CATSGGSETQYF
-,TRBJ1-5,15,TRBV21-1,-,TGTGCCAGCCCCGACAGGGGGGCTAGCAATCAGCCCCAGCATTTT,CASPDRGASNQPQHF
-,TRBJ2-1,15,TRBV10-2,TRBD2,TGCGCCAGCAGTATTAGCGGGGGGGGATACAATGAGCAGTTCTTC,CASSISGGGYNEQFF
-,TRBJ2-2,12,TRBV15,-,TGTGCCACCAGCTTAGCAGCCGGGGAGCTGTTTTTT,CATSLAAGELFF
once,TRBJ2-1,14,TRBV30,TRBD2,TGTGCCTGGAGTAAGGCTAGCGGTAACAATGAGCAGTTCTTC,CAWSKASGNNEQFF
-,TRBJ2-7,14,TRBV19,-,TGTGCCAGTAGTATATACGACAGCAGCCGAGAGCAGTACTTC,CASSIYDSSREQYF
-,TRBJ2-1,14,TRBV27,-,TGTGCCAGCAGACCAGGACACCTCTACAATGAGCAGTTCTTC,CASRPGHLYNEQFF
-,TRBJ2-1,11,TRBV10-2,-,TGCGCCAGCACCCCCGGCAATGAGCAGTTCTTC,CASTPGNEQFF
-,TRBJ1-2,16,TRBV5-8,TRBD1,TGTGCCAGCAGCCCTACTAGGACAGGGGGAAGTTTTGGCTACACCTTC,CASSPTRTGGSFGYTF
-,TRBJ1-5,13,TRBV12-3/TRBV12-4,-,TGTGCCAGCAGAACAGGGCAAGCTCAGCCCCAGCATTTT,CASRTGQAQPQHF
-,TRBJ1-1,13,TRBV19,TRBD1,TGTGCCAGTAGTATTGGGCAGGGGGTCGCGGCTTTCTTT,CASSIGQGVAAFF
-,TRBJ2-1,16,TRBV6-4,TRBD2,TGTGCCAGCAGTCTCTCTTGGCGGGGGGGCCTGGGTGAGCAGTTCTTC,CASSLSWRGGLGEQFF
once,TRBJ2-3,16,TRBV4-2,-,TGTGCCAGCAGCCAAGGCATGAGGGGGAGCACAGATACGCAGTATTTT,CASSQGMRGSTDTQYF
-,TRBJ1-1,15,TRBV6-5,-,TGTGCCAGCACCCCGGTGGGTAGGAGTCGCTCTGAAGCTTTCTTT,CASTPVGRSRSEAFF
-,TRBJ1-1,13,TRBV7-9,TRBD1,TGTGCCAGCAGCGCCGACAGGGGCGAGTTAGCTTTCTTT,CASSADRGELAFF
-,TRBJ2-3,15,TRBV5-6,TRBD2,TGTGCCAGCAGTTTCCGACTAGCGGGGGTTGATACGCAGTATTTT,CASSFRLAGVDTQYF
-,TRBJ1-4,14,TRBV7-9,-,TGTGCCAGCAGCCACGGGGCCCGGGGTGAAAAACTGTTTTTT,CASSHGARGEKLFF
-,TRBJ2-3,21,TRBV3-1/TRBV3-2,TRBD2,TGTGCCAGCAGCCAAGATGCGGGACTAGCGGGAGGGGTTATTCGACCAGATACGCAGTATTTT,CASSQDAGLAGGVIRPDTQYF
-,TRBJ2-3,14,TRBV27,-,TGTGCCACAAGGGTTGGGGGGAGCACAGATACGCAGTATTTT,CATRVGGSTDTQYF
-,TRBJ1-1,13,TRBV2,-,TGTGCCAGCAGTGAAACCGGGCGCTGGGAAGCTTTCTTT,CASSETGRWEAFF
-,TRBJ1-1,15,TRBV7-7,TRBD1,TGTGCTAGCAGCCCGATCGGACAGGGGATTGGTGAAGCTTTCTTT,CASSPIGQGIGEAFF
-,TRBJ1-5,13,TRBV5-8,-,TGTGCCAGCAGCTTGGACATACGACAGCCCCAGCATTTT,CASSLDIRQPQHF
-,TRBJ2-2,17,TRBV11-2,TRBD2,TGTGCCACCAACCCCTCGGGGGGGGCCCTGAACACCGGGGAGCTGTTTTTT,CATNPSGGALNTGELFF
-,TRBJ2-7,13,TRBV30,-,TGTGCCTGGAGTGGGGACTCTCACTACGAGCAGTACTTC,CAWSGDSHYEQYF
-,TRBJ2-2,18,TRBV4-2,-,TGTGCCAGCAGCCAAGATCGGGGCCTATTCGCGAACACCGGGGAGCTGTTTTTT,CASSQDRGLFANTGELFF
once,TRBJ1-1,11,TRBV18,-,TGTGCCAGCTCACCAGAAAGGGGAGCTTTCTTT,CASSPERGAFF